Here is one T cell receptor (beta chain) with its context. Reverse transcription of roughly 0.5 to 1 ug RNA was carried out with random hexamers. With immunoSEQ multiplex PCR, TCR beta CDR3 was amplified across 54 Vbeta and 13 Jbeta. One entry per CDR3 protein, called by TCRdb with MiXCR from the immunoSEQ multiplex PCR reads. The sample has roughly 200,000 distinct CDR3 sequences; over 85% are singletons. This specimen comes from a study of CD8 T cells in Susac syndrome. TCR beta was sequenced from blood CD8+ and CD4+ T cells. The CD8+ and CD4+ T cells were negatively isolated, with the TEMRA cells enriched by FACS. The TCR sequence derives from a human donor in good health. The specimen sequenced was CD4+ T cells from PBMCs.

The CDR3 is CASSFKFF. The DNA for the CDR3 is TGTGCCAGCAGTTTTAAGTTCTTC. The chain recombines TRBV28 with TRBJ2-1; D remains unclear. V was pared by 3 bases and J by 14 bases, with 2 bases between. The CDR3 totals 8 residues. Looked up from germline, CDR1 is MDHEN and CDR2 is SYDVKM.